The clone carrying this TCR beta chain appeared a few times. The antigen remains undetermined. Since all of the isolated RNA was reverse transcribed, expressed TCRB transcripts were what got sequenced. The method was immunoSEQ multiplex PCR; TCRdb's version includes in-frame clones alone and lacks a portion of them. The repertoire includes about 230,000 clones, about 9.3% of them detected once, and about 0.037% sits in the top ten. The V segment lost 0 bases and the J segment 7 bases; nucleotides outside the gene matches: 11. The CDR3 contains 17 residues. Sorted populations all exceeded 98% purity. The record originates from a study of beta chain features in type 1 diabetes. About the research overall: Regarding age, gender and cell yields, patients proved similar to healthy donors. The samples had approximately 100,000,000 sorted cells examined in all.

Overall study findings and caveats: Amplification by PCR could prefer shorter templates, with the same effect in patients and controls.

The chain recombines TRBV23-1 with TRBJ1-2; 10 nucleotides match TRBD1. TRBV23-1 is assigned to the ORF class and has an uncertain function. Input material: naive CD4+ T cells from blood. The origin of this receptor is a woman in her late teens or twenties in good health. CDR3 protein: CASSQSRQGAPRGGYTF. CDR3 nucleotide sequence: TGCGCCAGCAGTCAATCGAGACAGGGGGCCCCCCGTGGTGGCTACACCTTC.